The 13 T cell receptor beta chains reported below all come from one sample, sequenced in a study of identical twins. TCRdb re-called the 5' RACE reads through MiXCR, storing one row per CDR3 protein. This table holds fewer than 800,000 distinct CDR3 sequences, roughly 7.1% found once. These data are also associated with another study on yellow fever vaccine responses in identical twins.

Material for sequencing was PBMCs. Receptors were obtained from a young woman in good health.

V gene TRBV28 combines with J gene TRBJ2-7; D uncertain. Trimming shortened V by 2 bases and J by 3 bases, and 11 bases separated the two germline ends. The V gene's germline CDR1 is MDHEN and CDR2 SYDVKM. The CDR3 consists of 14 residues. CDR3 nucleotide sequence: TGTGCCAGCAGTTTAGACACTTGGATCTACGAGCAGTACTTC. This encodes CASSLDTWIYEQYF.

This clonotype appeared many times. A junction boundary mismatches the germline segment, possibly from a read error. This sequence joins TRBV5-1 and TRBJ1-1; 8 positions agree with TRBD1. Per germline, CDR1 SGHRS and CDR2 YFSETQ. The CDR3 extends over 14 amino acids. CDR3 in amino acids: CASSLQGADTEAFF. The CDR3 region has the DNA TGTGCCAGCAGCCTCCAGGGGGCGGACACTGAAGCTTTCTTT.

This clonotype was counted only a few times. This sequence joins TRBV29-1 and TRBJ2-1; weak D call: TRBD2 (6 bases). With 4 bases removed from V and 7 bases from J, the gap between germline ends came to 14 bases. Germline-derived CDR1 and CDR2 are SQVTM and ANQGSEA. This CDR3 is 13 amino acids long. The CDR3 DNA is TGCAGCGTTGGTCAGATGGAGGGAAATGAGCAGTTCTTC. This encodes CSVGQMEGNEQFF.

This clonotype has ten or more counts. V usage is TRBV6-5 and J usage is TRBJ1-1, with D possibly TRBD1 on 5 matching bases. The CDR3 totals 14 residues. Trimming took 2 bases from V and 1 from J, leaving 8 bases between them. Germline values: CDR1 MNHEY, CDR2 SVGAGI. The CDR3 nucleotides are TGTGCCAGCAGTTACGTGGGGCGGAACACTGAAGCTTTCTTT. Protein product: CASSYVGRNTEAFF.

The J gene is TRBJ1-1, the V gene TRBV7-9, with D maybe TRBD1 (5 bases). The CDR3 covers 17 residues. The ends were cut back, 0 bases at V and 1 base at J, with 15 bases in the middle. Germline values: CDR1 SEHNR, CDR2 FQNEAQ (reference sequence). CDR3 in DNA: TGTGCCAGCAGCTTAGCCAGACCGGGGCAGGGGAACACTGAAGCTTTCTTT. Translation gives CASSLARPGQGNTEAFF.

This clonotype came up many times. The CDR3 here is CASSSLAGGHNEQFF. Written as DNA, the CDR3 is TGCGCCAGCAGCTCGCTAGCGGGGGGTCATAATGAGCAGTTCTTC. The rearrangement uses TRBV5-1 and TRBJ2-1; TRBD2 aligns across 11 bases. CDR3 size: 15 residues. Per the germline V gene, CDR1 is SGHRS and CDR2 is YFSETQ. Trimming removed 3 bases from V and 7 bases from J; junction bases left unmatched: 6.

The V and J genes are TRBV6-1 and TRBJ1-1; 7 bases match TRBD1. The V gene end was trimmed by 7 bases and the J gene end by 4 bases; junction bases not matched to a gene: 18. Looked up from germline, CDR1 is MNHNS and CDR2 is SASEGT. This CDR3 spans 17 amino acids. CDR3 nucleotide sequence: TGTGCCAGCAAAACTCGACAGGGTTACGAACAGGGCACTGAAGCTTTCTTT. It translates to CASKTRQGYEQGTEAFF.

This sequence joins TRBV28 and TRBJ2-1; TRBD1 matches at 8 bases. CDR1 MDHEN and CDR2 SYDVKM come from the germline V gene. The CDR3 sequence is 18 residues long. The ends lost 2 bases at V and 8 bases at J; junction bases unmatched: 17. DNA for the CDR3: TGTGCCAGCAGTTTAGGTCTAGGACAGGGTAAAAACACGGATGAGCAGTTCTTC. Its translation: CASSLGLGQGKNTDEQFF.

The chain combines TRBV28 with TRBJ1-2; D ambiguous. This CDR3 region has 12 residues. Germline V gene lookup returns CDR1 MDHEN and CDR2 SYDVKM. V was clipped by 6 bases and J by 6 bases, with 11 bases between them. The DNA for the CDR3 is TGTGCCAGCAGGGCCCGGGAGAATGGCTACACCTTC. It translates to CASRARENGYTF.

This clonotype has ten or more counts. The chain couples TRBV12-5 to TRBJ2-3, with no clear D. The V end lost 6 bases, the J end lost 0 bases, and 13 bases lay between the germline ends. Germline CDR1 and CDR2: LGHNT and FRNRAP. CDR3 size: 15 residues. CDR3 in amino acids: CASGPLLTSTDTQYF. The DNA of the CDR3 is TGTGCTAGTGGACCCCTCCTGACTAGCACAGATACGCAGTATTTT. Filled out from reference TRBV12-5 and TRBJ2-3, the complete variable domain reads DARVTQTPRHKVTEMGQEVTMRCQPILGHNTVFWYRQTMMQGLELLAYFRNRAPLDDSGMPKDRFSAEMPDATLATLKIQPSEPRDSAVYFCASGPLLTSTDTQYFGPGTRLTVL.

CDR3 coding DNA: TGTGCCAGCAGTTACTCGAGTTATTCCCAGGGGAGGTCCGGGGAGCTGTTTTTT. Protein product: CASSYSSYSQGRSGELFF. This chain connects TRBV6-5 to TRBJ2-2; tentatively, D is TRBD1 or TRBD2 (6 bases each). V gave up 0 bases and J gave up 6 bases, with 20 bases separating them. Germline V gene data show CDR1 as MNHEY and CDR2 as SVGAGI. The CDR3 is 18 residues long.

The chain couples TRBV10-1 to TRBJ2-5; tentative D call: TRBD1 (5 bases). With 2 bases removed from V and 7 bases from J, the gap between germline ends came to 17 bases. The CDR3 is 15 residues long. Looked up from germline, CDR1 is WNHNN and CDR2 is SYGVQD (reference sequence). CDR3 loop: CASSEETAGPRTQYF. CDR3 nucleotide sequence: TGCGCCAGCAGTGAGGAGACAGCCGGCCCACGGACCCAGTACTTC.

This clonotype was picked up a small number of times. This sequence joins TRBV7-9 and TRBJ2-1; TRBD2 agrees at 10 bases. Germline assignment: CDR1 SEHNR and CDR2 FQNEAQ (reference sequence). The V and J ends lost 6 bases and 3 bases, in that order; junction bases with no gene match: 8. The CDR3 covers 16 residues. CDR3 coding DNA: TGTGCCAGCAGTACGACTAGCGGGTCCGACTACAATGAGCAGTTCTTC. Translated: CASSTTSGSDYNEQFF.